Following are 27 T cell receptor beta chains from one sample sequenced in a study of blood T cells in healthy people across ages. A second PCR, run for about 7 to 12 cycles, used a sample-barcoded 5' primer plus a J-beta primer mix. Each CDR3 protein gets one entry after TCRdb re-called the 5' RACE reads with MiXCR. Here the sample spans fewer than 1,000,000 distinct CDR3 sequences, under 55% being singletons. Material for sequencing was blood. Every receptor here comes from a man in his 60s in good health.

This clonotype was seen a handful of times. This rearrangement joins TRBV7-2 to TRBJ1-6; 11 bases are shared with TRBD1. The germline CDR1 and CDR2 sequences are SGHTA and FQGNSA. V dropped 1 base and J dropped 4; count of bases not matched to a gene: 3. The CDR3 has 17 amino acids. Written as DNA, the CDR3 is TGTGCCAGCAGCTTAGGGGGGACAGGGGGTTATAATTCACCCCTCCACTTT. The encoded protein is CASSLGGTGGYNSPLHF.

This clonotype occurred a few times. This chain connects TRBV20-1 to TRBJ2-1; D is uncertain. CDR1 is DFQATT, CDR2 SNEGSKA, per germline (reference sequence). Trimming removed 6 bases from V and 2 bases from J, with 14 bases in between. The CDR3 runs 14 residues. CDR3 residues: CSAKLQYTYNEQFF. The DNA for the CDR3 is TGCAGTGCGAAGCTTCAGTATACCTACAATGAGCAGTTCTTC.

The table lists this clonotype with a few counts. The DNA for the CDR3 is TGCGCCAGCAGCTGGGGACAGAACTATGGCTACACCTTC. Its protein product is CASSWGQNYGYTF. The chain couples TRBV5-1 to TRBJ1-2; 7 positions match TRBD1. V was pared by 3 bases and J by 2 bases, with 1 base of the junction left unmatched. CDR1 and CDR2 (germline): SGHRS, YFSETQ. This CDR3 has 13 amino acids.

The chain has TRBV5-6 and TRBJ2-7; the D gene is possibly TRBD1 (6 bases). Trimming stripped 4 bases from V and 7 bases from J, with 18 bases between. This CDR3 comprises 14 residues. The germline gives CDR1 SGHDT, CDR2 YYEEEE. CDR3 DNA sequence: TGTGCCAGCAGCCGAAGGGGGATTTCTGAAGAGCAGTACTTC. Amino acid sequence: CASSRRGISEEQYF.

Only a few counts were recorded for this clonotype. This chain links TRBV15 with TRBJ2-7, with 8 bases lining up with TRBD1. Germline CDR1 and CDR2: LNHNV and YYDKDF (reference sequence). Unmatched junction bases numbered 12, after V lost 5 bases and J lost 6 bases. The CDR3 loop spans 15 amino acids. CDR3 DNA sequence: TGTGCCACCAGCCCCCTCGGGGACAGGTATCGCGAGCAGTACTTC. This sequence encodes CATSPLGDRYREQYF.

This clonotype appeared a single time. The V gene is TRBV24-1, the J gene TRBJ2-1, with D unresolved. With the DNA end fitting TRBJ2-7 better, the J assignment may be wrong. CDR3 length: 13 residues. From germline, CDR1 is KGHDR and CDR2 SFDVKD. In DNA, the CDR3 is TGTGCCACCAGTGACACGACCGGGTACGAGCAGTACTTC. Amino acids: CATSDTTGYEQYF.

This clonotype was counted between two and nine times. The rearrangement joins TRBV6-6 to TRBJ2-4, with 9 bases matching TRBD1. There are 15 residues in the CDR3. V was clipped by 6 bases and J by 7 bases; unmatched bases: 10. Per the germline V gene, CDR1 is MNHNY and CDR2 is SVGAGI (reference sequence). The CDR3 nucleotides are TGTGCCAGCAGGCCGGAACAGGGGGCACCGAACATTCAGTACTTC. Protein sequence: CASRPEQGAPNIQYF.

CDR3: CSARESGRDTQYF. The CDR3 DNA reads TGCAGTGCTAGAGAATCTGGCCGGGACACGCAGTATTTT. The J gene is TRBJ2-3, the V gene TRBV20-1, with D tentatively TRBD1 or TRBD2 (5 bases each). Per germline, CDR1 DFQATT and CDR2 SNEGSKA (reference sequence). This CDR3 is 13 amino acids long. Trimming left V 0 bases short and J 9 bases short, with 13 bases between.

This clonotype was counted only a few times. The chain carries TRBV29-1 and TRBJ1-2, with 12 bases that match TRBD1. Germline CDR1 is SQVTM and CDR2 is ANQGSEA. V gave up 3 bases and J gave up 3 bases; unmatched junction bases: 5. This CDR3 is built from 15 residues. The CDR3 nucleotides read TGCAGCGTTGAGGGGGACAGGGGGCAAGACTATGGCTACACCTTC. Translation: CSVEGDRGQDYGYTF.

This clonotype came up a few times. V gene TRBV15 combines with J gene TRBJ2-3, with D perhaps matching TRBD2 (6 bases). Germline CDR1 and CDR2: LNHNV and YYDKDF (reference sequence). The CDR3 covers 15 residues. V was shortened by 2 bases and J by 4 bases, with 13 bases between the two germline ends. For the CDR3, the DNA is TGTGCCACCAGCAGACTCTTGCGGGACTCAGATACGCAGTATTTT. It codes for CATSRLLRDSDTQYF.

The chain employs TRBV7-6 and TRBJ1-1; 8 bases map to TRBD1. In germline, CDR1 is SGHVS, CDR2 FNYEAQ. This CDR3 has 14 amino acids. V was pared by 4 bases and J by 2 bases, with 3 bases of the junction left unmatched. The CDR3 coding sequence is TGTGCCAGCAGCTCGGGACAGGCTAACACTGAAGCTTTCTTT. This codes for CASSSGQANTEAFF.

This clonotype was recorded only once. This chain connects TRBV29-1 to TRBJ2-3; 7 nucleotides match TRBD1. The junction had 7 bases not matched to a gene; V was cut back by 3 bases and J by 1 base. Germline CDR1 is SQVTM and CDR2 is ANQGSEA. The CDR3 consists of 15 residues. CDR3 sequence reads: CSVDPWQGGTDTQYF. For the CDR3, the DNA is TGCAGCGTTGATCCTTGGCAGGGGGGCACAGATACGCAGTATTTT.

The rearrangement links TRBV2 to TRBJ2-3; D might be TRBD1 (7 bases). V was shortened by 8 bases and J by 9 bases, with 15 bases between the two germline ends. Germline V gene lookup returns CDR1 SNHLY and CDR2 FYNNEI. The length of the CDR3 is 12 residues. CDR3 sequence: CASEKEGATQYF. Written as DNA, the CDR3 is TGTGCCAGCGAAAAGGAGGGGGCAACGCAGTATTTT.

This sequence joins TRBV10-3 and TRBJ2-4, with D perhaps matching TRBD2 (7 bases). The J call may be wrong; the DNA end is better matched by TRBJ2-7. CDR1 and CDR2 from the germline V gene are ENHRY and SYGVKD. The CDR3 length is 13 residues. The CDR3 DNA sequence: TGTGCCATCAGGCCAGGGGAGGGCTACGAGCAGTACTTC. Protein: CAIRPGEGYEQYF.

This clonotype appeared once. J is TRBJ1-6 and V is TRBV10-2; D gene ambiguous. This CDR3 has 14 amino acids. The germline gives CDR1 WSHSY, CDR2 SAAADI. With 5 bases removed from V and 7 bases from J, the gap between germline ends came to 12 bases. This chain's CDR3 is CASSKQERNSPLHF. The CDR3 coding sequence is TGCGCCAGCAGTAAGCAGGAGAGGAATTCACCCCTCCACTTT.

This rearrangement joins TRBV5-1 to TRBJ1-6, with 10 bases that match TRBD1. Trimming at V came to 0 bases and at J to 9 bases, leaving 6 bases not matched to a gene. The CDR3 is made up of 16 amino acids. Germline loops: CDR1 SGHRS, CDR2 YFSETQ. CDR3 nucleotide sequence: TGCGCCAGCAGCTTGGCCGAGGACAGGGGGAGTTCACCCCTCCACTTT. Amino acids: CASSLAEDRGSSPLHF.

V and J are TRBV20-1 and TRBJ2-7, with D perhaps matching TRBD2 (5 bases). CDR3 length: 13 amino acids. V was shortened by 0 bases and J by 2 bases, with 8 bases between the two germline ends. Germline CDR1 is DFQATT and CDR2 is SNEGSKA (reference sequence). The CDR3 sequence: CSARDAGAYEQYF. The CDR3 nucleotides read TGCAGTGCTAGAGATGCCGGGGCCTACGAGCAGTACTTC.

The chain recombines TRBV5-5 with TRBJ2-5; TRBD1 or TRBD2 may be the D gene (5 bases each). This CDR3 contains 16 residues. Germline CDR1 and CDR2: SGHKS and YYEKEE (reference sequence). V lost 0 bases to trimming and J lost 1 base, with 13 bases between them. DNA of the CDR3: TGTGCCAGCAGCTTGGCCCGGGGCGGGCCCCAAGAGACCCAGTACTTC. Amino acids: CASSLARGGPQETQYF.

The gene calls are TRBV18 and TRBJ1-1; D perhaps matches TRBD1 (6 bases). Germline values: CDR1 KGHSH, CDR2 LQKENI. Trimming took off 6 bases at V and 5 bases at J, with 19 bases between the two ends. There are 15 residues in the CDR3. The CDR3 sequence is CASSPGTSPRTEAFF. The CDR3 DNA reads TGTGCCAGCTCCCCCGGGACATCCCCGCGGACTGAAGCTTTCTTT.

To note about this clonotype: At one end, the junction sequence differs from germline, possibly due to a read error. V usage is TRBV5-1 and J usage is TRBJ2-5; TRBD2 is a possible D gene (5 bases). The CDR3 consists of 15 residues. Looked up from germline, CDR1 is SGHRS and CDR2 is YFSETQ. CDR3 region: CVSSRTPRVQETQYF. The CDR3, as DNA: TGCGTCAGCAGCCGGACTCCGAGGGTCCAAGAGACCCAGTACTTC.

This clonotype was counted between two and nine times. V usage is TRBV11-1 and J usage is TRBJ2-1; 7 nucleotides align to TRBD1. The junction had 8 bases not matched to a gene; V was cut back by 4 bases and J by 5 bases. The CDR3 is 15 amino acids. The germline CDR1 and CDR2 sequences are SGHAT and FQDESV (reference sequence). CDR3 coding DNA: TGTGCCAGCAGCTCCGGAATAAGGGGGCACAATGAGCAGTTCTTC. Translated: CASSSGIRGHNEQFF.

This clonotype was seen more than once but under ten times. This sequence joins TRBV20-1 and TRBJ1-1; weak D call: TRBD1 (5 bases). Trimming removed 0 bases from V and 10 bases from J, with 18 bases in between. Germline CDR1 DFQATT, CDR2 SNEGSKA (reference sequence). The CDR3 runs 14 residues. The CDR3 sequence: CSARDISYQGTAFF. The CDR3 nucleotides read TGCAGTGCTAGAGATATAAGTTATCAGGGAACAGCTTTCTTT.

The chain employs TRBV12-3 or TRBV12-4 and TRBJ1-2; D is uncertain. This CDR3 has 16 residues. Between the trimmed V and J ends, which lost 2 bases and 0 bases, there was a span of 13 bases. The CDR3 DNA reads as TGTGCCAGCAGTTTAACAGTCGGGCCTGCTAACTATGGCTACACCTTC. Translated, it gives CASSLTVGPANYGYTF.

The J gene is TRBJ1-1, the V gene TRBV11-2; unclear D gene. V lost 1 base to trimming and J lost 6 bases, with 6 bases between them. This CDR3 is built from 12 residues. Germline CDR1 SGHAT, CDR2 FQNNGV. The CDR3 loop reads CASSLVSAEAFF. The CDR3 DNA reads TGTGCCAGCAGCTTAGTTTCGGCTGAAGCTTTCTTT.

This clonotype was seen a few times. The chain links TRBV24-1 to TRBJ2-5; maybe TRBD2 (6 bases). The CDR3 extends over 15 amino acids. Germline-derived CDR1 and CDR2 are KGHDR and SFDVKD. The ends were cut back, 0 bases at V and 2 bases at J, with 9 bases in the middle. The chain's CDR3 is CATSDLRGGQETQYF. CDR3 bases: TGTGCCACCAGTGATTTGAGGGGAGGTCAAGAGACCCAGTACTTC.

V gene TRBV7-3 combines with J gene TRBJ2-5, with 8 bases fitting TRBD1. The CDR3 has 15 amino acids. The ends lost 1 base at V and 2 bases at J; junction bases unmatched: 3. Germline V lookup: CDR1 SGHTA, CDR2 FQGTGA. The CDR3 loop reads CASSLNRGRQETQYF. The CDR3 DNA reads TGTGCCAGCAGCTTAAACAGGGGGAGGCAAGAGACCCAGTACTTC.

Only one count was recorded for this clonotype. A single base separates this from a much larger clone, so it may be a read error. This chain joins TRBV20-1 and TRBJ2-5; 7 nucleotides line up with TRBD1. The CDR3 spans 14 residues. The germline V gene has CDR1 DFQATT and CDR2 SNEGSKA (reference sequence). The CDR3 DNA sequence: TGCGGTGCCCCCCGGCAGGGGGAGCGGGAGACCCAGTACTTC. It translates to CGAPRQGERETQYF.